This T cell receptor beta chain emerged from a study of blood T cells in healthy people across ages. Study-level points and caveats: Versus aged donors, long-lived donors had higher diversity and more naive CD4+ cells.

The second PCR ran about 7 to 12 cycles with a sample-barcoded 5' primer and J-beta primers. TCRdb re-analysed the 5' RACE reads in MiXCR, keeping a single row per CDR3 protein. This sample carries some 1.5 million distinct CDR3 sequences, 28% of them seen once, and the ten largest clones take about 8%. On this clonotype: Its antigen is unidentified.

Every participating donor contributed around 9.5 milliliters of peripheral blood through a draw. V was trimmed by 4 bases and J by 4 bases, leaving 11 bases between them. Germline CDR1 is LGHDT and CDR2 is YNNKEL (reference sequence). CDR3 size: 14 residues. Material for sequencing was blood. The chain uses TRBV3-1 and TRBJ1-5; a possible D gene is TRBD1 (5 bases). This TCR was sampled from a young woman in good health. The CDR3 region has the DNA TGTGCCAGCAGCCCGGGACCAGTAAATCAGCCCCAGCATTTT. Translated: CASSPGPVNQPQHF.